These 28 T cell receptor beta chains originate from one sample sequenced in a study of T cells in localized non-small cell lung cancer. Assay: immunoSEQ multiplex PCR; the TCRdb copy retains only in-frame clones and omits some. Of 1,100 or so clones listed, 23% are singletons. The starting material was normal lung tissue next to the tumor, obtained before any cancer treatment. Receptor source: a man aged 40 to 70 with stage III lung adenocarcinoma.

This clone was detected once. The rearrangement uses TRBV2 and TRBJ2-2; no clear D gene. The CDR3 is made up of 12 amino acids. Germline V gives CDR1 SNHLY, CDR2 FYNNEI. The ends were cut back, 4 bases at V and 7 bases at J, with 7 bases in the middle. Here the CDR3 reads CASSGSGGELFF. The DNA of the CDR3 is TGTGCCAGCAGTGGCTCCGGCGGGGAGCTGTTTTTT.

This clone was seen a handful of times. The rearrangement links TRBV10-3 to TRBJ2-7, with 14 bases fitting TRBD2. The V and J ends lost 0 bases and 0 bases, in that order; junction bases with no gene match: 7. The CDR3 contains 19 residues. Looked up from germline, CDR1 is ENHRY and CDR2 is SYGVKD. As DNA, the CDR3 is TGTGCCATCAGTGAGTCGGGGACTAGCGGGAGTTCTGGCTCCTACGAGCAGTACTTC. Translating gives CAISESGTSGSSGSYEQYF.

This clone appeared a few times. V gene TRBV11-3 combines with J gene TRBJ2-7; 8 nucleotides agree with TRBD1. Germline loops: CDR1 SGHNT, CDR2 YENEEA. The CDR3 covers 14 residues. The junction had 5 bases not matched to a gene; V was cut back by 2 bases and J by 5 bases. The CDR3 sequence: CASSLWQGADEQYF. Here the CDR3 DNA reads TGTGCCAGCAGCTTATGGCAGGGGGCCGACGAGCAGTACTTC.

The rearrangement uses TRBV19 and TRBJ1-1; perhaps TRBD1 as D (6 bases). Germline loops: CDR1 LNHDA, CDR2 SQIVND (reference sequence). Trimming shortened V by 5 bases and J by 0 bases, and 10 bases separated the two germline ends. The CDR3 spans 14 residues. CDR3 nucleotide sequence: TGTGCCAGTAGTGGGTGGACAGTGAACACTGAAGCTTTCTTT. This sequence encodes CASSGWTVNTEAFF.

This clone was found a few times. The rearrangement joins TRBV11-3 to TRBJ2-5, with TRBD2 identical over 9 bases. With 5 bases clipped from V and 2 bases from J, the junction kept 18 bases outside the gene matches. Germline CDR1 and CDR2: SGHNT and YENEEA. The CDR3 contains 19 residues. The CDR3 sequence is CASSPSRFSSGRLQETQYF. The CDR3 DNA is TGTGCCAGCAGCCCTAGCCGCTTTTCGAGCGGGAGGCTGCAAGAGACCCAGTACTTC.

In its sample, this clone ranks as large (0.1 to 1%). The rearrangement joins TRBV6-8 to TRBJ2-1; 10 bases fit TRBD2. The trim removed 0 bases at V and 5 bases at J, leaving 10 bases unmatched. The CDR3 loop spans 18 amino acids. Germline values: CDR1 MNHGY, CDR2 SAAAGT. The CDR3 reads CASSYSPSSGRFHNEQFF. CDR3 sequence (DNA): TGTGCCAGCAGTTACTCGCCGAGTAGCGGGAGGTTCCACAATGAGCAGTTCTTC.

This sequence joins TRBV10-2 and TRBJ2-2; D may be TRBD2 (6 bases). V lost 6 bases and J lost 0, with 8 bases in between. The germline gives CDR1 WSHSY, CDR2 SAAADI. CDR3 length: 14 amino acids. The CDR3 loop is CASRASANTGELFF. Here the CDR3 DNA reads TGCGCCAGCAGGGCTAGCGCGAACACCGGGGAGCTGTTTTTT.

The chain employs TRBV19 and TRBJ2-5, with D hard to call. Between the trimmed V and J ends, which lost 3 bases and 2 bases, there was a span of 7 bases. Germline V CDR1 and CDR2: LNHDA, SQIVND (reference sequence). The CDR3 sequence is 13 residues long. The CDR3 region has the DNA TGTGCCAGTAGTATCGGCCGACAAGAGACCCAGTACTTC. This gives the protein CASSIGRQETQYF.

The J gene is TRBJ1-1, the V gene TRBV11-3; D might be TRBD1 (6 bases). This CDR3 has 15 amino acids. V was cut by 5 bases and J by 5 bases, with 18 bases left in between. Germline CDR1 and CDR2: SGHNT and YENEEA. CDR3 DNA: TGTGCCAGCAGCCGGTCAGGGGTATGGGGGACTGAAGCTTTCTTT. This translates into CASSRSGVWGTEAFF.

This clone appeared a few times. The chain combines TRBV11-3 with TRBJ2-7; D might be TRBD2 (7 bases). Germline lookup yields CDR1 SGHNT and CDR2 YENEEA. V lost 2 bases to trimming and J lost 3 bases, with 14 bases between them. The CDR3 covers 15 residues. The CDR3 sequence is CASSLRGAPHYEQYF. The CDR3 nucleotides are TGTGCCAGCAGCTTACGGGGGGCTCCACACTACGAGCAGTACTTC.

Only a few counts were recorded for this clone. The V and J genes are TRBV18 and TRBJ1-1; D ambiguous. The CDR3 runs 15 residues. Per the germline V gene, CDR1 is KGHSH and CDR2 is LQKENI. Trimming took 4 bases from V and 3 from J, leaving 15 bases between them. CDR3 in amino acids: CASSRIRVSDTEAFF. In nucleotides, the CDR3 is TGTGCCAGCTCACGGATTAGGGTTTCGGACACTGAAGCTTTCTTT.

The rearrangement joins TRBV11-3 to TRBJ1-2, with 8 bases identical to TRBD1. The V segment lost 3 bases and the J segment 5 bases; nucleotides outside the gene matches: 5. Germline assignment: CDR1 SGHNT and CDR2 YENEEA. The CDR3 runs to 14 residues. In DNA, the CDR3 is TGTGCCAGCAGCTTGACAGGGGTACCATATGGCTACACCTTC. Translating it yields CASSLTGVPYGYTF.

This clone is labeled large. The DNA for the CDR3 is TGTGCCAGCAGCCTTAATTCCAGGGGAGGTGAAAAACTGTTTTTT. As protein: CASSLNSRGGEKLFF. The chain is built from TRBV11-3 and TRBJ1-4; D may be TRBD1 (6 bases). The CDR3 covers 15 residues. Germline values: CDR1 SGHNT, CDR2 YENEEA. Trimming took off 5 bases at V and 7 bases at J, with 17 bases between the two ends.

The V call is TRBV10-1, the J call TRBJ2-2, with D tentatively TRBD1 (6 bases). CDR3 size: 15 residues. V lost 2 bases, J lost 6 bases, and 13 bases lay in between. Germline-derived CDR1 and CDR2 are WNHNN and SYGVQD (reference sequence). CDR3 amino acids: CASSEDPRGPGELFF. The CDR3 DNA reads TGCGCCAGCAGTGAGGATCCCAGGGGTCCCGGGGAGCTGTTTTTT.

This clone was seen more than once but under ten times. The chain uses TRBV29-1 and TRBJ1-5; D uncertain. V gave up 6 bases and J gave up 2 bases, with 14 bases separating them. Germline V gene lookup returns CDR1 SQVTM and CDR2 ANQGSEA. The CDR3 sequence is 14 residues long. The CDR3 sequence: CSVQPGPGNQPQHF. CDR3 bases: TGCAGCGTCCAACCCGGACCTGGCAATCAGCCCCAGCATTTT.

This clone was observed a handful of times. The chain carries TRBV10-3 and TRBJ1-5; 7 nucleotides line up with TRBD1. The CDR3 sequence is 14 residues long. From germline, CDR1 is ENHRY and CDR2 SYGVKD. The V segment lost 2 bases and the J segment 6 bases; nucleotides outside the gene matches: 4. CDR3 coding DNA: TGTGCCATCAGTGAGGAGGGGGACAGTCAGCCCCAGCATTTT. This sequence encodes CAISEEGDSQPQHF.

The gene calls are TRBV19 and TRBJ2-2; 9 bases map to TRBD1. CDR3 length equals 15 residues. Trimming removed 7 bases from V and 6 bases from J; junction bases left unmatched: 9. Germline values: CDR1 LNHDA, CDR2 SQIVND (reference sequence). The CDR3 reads CASKIGQGLSGELFF. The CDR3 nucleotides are TGTGCCAGTAAAATTGGACAGGGGCTTTCCGGGGAGCTGTTTTTT.

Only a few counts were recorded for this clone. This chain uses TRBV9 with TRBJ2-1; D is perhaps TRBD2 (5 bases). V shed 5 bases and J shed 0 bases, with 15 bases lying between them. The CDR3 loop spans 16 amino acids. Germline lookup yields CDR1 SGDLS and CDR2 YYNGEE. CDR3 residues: CASRERSGVSYNEQFF. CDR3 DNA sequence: TGTGCCAGCAGGGAGCGGAGTGGGGTCTCCTACAATGAGCAGTTCTTC.

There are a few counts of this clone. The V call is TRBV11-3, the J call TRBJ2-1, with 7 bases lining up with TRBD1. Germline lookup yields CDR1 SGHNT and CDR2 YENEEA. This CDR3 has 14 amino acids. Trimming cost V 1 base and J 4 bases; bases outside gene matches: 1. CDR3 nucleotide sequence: TGTGCCAGCAGCTTAGGGACAGGTTACAATGAGCAGTTCTTC. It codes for CASSLGTGYNEQFF.

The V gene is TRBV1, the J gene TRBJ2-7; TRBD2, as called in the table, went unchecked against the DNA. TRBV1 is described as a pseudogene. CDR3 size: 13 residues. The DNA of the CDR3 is TGCACCAGTAGAGGATCCCCCTCCTACGAGCAGTACTTC. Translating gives CTSRGSPSYEQYF.

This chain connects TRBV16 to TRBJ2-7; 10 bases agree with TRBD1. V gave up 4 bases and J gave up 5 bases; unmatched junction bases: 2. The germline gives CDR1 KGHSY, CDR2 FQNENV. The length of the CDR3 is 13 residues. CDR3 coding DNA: TGTGCCAGCAGCCGTGACAGGGGGCACGAGCAGTACTTC. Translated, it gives CASSRDRGHEQYF.

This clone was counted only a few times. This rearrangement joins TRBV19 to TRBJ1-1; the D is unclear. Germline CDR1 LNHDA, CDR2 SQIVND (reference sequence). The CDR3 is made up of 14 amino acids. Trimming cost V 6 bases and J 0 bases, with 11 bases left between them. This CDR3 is CASRVTWMNTEAFF. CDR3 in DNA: TGTGCCAGTAGGGTCACGTGGATGAACACTGAAGCTTTCTTT.

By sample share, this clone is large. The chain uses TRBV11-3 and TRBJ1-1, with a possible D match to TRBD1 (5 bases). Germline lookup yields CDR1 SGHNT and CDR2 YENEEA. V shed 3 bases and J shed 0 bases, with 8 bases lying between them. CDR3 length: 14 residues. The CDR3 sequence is CASSFGQLNTEAFF. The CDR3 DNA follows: TGTGCCAGCAGCTTCGGACAATTGAACACTGAAGCTTTCTTT.

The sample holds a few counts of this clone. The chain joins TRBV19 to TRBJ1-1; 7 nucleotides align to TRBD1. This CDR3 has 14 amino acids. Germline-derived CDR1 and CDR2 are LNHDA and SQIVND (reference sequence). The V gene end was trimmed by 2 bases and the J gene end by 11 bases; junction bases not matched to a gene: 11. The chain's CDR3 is CASSIQGGLLKAFF. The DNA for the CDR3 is TGTGCCAGTAGTATACAGGGGGGCTTACTGAAGGCTTTCTTT.

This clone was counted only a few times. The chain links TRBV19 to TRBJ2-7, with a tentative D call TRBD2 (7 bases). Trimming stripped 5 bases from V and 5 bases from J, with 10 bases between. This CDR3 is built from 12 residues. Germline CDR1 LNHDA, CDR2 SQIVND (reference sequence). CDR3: CASSAGANEQYF. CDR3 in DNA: TGTGCCAGTAGTGCGGGGGCAAACGAGCAGTACTTC. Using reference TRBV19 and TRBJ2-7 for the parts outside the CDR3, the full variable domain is DGGITQSPKYLFRKEGQNVTLSCEQNLNHDAMYWYRQDPGQGLRLIYYSQIVNDFQKGDIAEGYSVSREKKESFPLTVTSAQKNPTAFYLCASSAGANEQYFGPGTRLTVT.

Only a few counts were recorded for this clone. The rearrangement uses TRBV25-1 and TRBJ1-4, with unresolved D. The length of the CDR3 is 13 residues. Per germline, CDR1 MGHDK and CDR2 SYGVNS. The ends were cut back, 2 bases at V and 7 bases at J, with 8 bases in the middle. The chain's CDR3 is CASSEIRFEKLFF. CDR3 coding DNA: TGTGCCAGCAGTGAAATACGGTTTGAAAAACTGTTTTTT.

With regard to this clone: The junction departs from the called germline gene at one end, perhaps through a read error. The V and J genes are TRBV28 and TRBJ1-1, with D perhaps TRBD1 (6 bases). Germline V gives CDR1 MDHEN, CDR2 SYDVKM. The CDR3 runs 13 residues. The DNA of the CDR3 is TGTGCCAGCAGGAATACAGGGAACGCTGAAGCTTTCTTT. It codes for CASRNTGNAEAFF. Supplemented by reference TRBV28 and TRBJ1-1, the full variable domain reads DVKVTQSSRYLVKRTGEKVFLECVQDMDHENMFWYRQDPGLGLRLIYFSYDVKMKEKGDIPEGYSVSREKKERFSLILESASTNQTSMYLCASRNTGNAEAFFGQGTRLTVV.

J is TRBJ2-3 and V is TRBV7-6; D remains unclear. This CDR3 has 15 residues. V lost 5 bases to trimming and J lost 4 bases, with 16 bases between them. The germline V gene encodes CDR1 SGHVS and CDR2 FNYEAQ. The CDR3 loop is CASSELSPSSDTQYF. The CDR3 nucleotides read TGTGCCAGCAGCGAACTTTCCCCATCCTCAGATACGCAGTATTTT.